The present T cell receptor (beta chain) was sequenced within a study of CD8+CD57+ T cells in acquired aplastic anemia. In germline, CDR1 is SGHRS, CDR2 YFSETQ. The trim removed 3 bases at V and 1 base at J, leaving 6 bases unmatched. This CDR3 region has 15 residues. Patients included in sequencing had previously demonstrated CD8+CD57+ cell expansion by flow cytometry. Researchers used genomic DNA as the template to profile TCR beta VDJ and CDR3. TCRdb fed the reads into MiXCR, producing one record per CDR3 protein. Of 220,000 or so distinct CDR3 sequences listed, roughly two thirds are singletons. This rearrangement joins TRBV5-1 to TRBJ1-1; 7 bases map to TRBD1. Sequenced sample: sorted CD4+, CD8+, or CD8+CD57+ T cells (not recorded which) from PBMCs. The sequence derives from a human donor with aplastic anemia. CDR3 loop: CASSWLTGKNTEAFF. CDR3 nucleotide sequence: TGCGCCAGCAGCTGGTTGACAGGGAAGAACACTGAAGCTTTCTTT.